This T cell receptor beta chain was recorded in a study of T cells in localized non-small cell lung cancer. The repertoire was sequenced with immunoSEQ multiplex PCR; TCRdb's copy has only in-frame clones and lacks some. The table records 59,000 or so clones, roughly nine tenths of them present only once. The CDR3 runs 17 residues. Germline CDR1 is SEHNR and CDR2 is FQNEAQ (reference sequence). V shed 5 bases, J shed 6 bases, and the junction held 13 bases outside the gene matches. Specimen: peripheral blood, collected before any cancer treatment. This TCR derives from a man aged 40 to 70 with stage I lung adenocarcinoma. The chain couples TRBV7-9 to TRBJ2-2; 9 bases are a match to TRBD1. The CDR3 protein is CASSLFGQGRDPGELFF. DNA for the CDR3: TGTGCCAGCAGCCTCTTCGGACAGGGGAGGGATCCCGGGGAGCTGTTTTTT.